The 17 T cell receptor beta chains below were found in one sample sequenced in a study of shared clonotypes between healthy human individuals. Assay used: immunoSEQ multiplex PCR; TCRdb lists only in-frame clones, some missing. Of approximately 2,300,000 clones listed, around 93% are singletons. Source material: naive CD4+ T cells from PBMCs. Noted subset: CD45RA+ positively selected. The receptors were gathered from a young man in good health. Some clones in this sample may be carry-over from other donors' samples.

This chain joins TRBV2 and TRBJ2-1, with 11 bases fitting TRBD2. The CDR3 contains 21 residues. The V segment lost 2 bases and the J segment 0 bases; nucleotides outside the gene matches: 15. CDR1 SNHLY and CDR2 FYNNEI come from the germline V gene. Here the CDR3 reads CASSEPAGKTSGTHSYNEQFF. Here the CDR3 DNA reads TGTGCCAGCAGTGAACCAGCTGGCAAGACTAGCGGGACCCACTCCTACAATGAGCAGTTCTTC.

The gene calls are TRBV29-1 and TRBJ1-4; D gene ambiguous. The CDR3 is made up of 12 amino acids. The V gene lost 5 bases and the J gene lost 5 bases, with 9 bases spanning the gap. CDR1 SQVTM and CDR2 ANQGSEA come from the germline V gene. The CDR3 region has the DNA TGCAGCGTTCTGGGCAGCAATGAAAAACTGTTTTTT. It yields the protein CSVLGSNEKLFF. The full variable domain, with the rest looked up from reference TRBV29-1 and TRBJ1-4, is SAVISQKPSRDICQRGTSLTIQCQVDSQVTMMFWYRQQPGQSLTLIATANQGSEATYESGFVIDKFPISRPNLTFSTLTVSNMSPEDSSIYLCSVLGSNEKLFFGSGTQLSVL.

The CDR3 bases are TGTGCCAGCAGTGAAGCCCTAGCGGACCCAATGGAGCAGTACTTC. Translated: CASSEALADPMEQYF. The rearrangement uses TRBV6-1 and TRBJ2-7; 7 bases are shared with TRBD2. The CDR3 length is 15 residues. J was trimmed by 7 bases and V by 0 bases; bases with no gene match: 9. Germline CDR1 and CDR2: MNHNS and SASEGT.

CDR3 coding DNA: TGTGCCAGCAGCCCCGCCCCGGGACTAGCTGTCCAAGAGACCCAGTACTTC. Protein product: CASSPAPGLAVQETQYF. The V call is TRBV5-4, the J call TRBJ2-5; TRBD2 matches at 9 bases. The CDR3 extends over 17 amino acids. Germline CDR1 and CDR2: SGHNT and YYREEE (reference sequence). J lost 1 base, V lost 4 bases, and 11 bases had no gene match. The complete variable domain, with remaining parts taken from reference TRBV5-4 and TRBJ2-5, reads ETGVTQSPTHLIKTRGQQVTLRCSSQSGHNTVSWYQQALGQGPQFIFQYYREEENGRGNFPPRFSGLQFPNYSSELNVNALELDDSALYLCASSPAPGLAVQETQYFGPGTRLLVL.

V is TRBV28 and J is TRBJ1-5; a weak D match, TRBD1 (5 bases). CDR1 and CDR2 (germline): MDHEN, SYDVKM. This CDR3 spans 15 amino acids. V gave up 3 bases and J gave up 4 bases, with 13 bases separating them. CDR3 sequence (DNA): TGTGCCAGCAGTTTCTGGGGCAGCCCGAATCAGCCCCAGCATTTT. Its translation is CASSFWGSPNQPQHF.

The rearrangement joins TRBV6-6 to TRBJ2-7; TRBD1 might be the D (6 bases). The CDR3 length is 14 residues. Trimming took 6 bases from V and 2 from J, leaving 14 bases between them. Looked up from germline, CDR1 is MNHNY and CDR2 is SVGAGI (reference sequence). The CDR3 DNA reads TGTGCCAGCAGCCCGGACAGCGCAGCCTACGAGCAGTACTTC. Translation: CASSPDSAAYEQYF.

The rearrangement uses TRBV28 and TRBJ1-2; 11 bases match TRBD1. In germline, CDR1 is MDHEN, CDR2 SYDVKM. The CDR3 consists of 14 residues. Trimming took 5 bases from V and 4 from J; bases not matched to a gene: 3. CDR3 sequence: CASSRTGGIYGYTF. CDR3 coding DNA: TGTGCCAGCAGTCGGACAGGGGGCATCTATGGCTACACCTTC.

This chain connects TRBV6-4 to TRBJ1-1, with D unresolved. Trimming cost V 4 bases and J 1 base, with 7 bases left between them. The CDR3 covers 13 residues. CDR1 is MRHNA, CDR2 SNTAGT, per germline. The DNA for the CDR3 is TGTGCCAGCAGTGCCTACACGAACACTGAAGCTTTCTTT. This codes for CASSAYTNTEAFF.

This chain joins TRBV2 and TRBJ1-1; tentatively, D is TRBD1 (6 bases). The ends were cut back, 7 bases at V and 0 bases at J, with 12 bases in the middle. This CDR3 has 14 amino acids. Germline V lookup: CDR1 SNHLY, CDR2 FYNNEI. CDR3 in DNA: TGTGCCAGCACTTGGGACACCATGAACACTGAAGCTTTCTTT. It codes for CASTWDTMNTEAFF.

This clone was counted once. J is TRBJ1-2 and V is TRBV5-4; D gene ambiguous. Trimming took 0 bases from V and 2 from J, leaving 8 bases between them. Germline V gene sequence: CDR1 SGHNT, CDR2 YYREEE (reference sequence). The CDR3 is 14 residues long. The CDR3 nucleotides read TGTGCCAGCAGCTTGGCCTTGCAGAACTATGGCTACACCTTC. Translated: CASSLALQNYGYTF. Variable domain in full (rest from reference TRBV5-4 and TRBJ1-2): ETGVTQSPTHLIKTRGQQVTLRCSSQSGHNTVSWYQQALGQGPQFIFQYYREEENGRGNFPPRFSGLQFPNYSSELNVNALELDDSALYLCASSLALQNYGYTFGSGTRLTVV.

This sequence joins TRBV28 and TRBJ2-3, with 8 bases lining up with TRBD1. CDR3 length: 15 residues. From germline, CDR1 is MDHEN and CDR2 SYDVKM. Trimming took 2 bases from V and 6 from J; bases not matched to a gene: 7. The CDR3 loop reads CASSLDRDRIDTQYF. The CDR3 DNA follows: TGTGCCAGCAGTTTAGATCGGGACAGGATTGATACGCAGTATTTT.

This clone was counted only a few times. V usage is TRBV27 and J usage is TRBJ1-1; D gene unclear. The ends were cut back, 4 bases at V and 1 base at J, with 7 bases in the middle. The CDR3 consists of 13 residues. Looked up from germline, CDR1 is MNHEY and CDR2 is SMNVEV (reference sequence). The CDR3 is CASSWEWNTEAFF. DNA for the CDR3: TGTGCCAGCAGTTGGGAGTGGAACACTGAAGCTTTCTTT.

This chain connects TRBV5-4 to TRBJ1-2, with D possibly matching TRBD1 (5 bases). CDR3 length equals 14 residues. V was pared by 0 bases and J by 8 bases, with 14 bases between. Germline values: CDR1 SGHNT, CDR2 YYREEE (reference sequence). CDR3 nucleotides: TGTGCCAGCAGCTTGGCACAGGACGGTTGGGGCTACACCTTC. Its protein is CASSLAQDGWGYTF.

V and J are TRBV28 and TRBJ2-7; the D is unclear. From germline, CDR1 is MDHEN and CDR2 SYDVKM. The V and J ends lost 6 bases and 3 bases respectively, with 15 bases between them. This CDR3 has 14 residues. Written as DNA, the CDR3 is TGTGCCAGCAGCCGAATCATGGGCGGCTACGAGCAGTACTTC. This gives the protein CASSRIMGGYEQYF.

Details on this clone: The same CDR3 can be traced to other DNA sequences in this sample. The chain recombines TRBV9 with TRBJ2-3; D call uncertain. Germline CDR1 and CDR2: SGDLS and YYNGEE. V was pared by 0 bases and J by 1 base, with 6 bases between. The CDR3 loop spans 14 amino acids. CDR3 sequence: CASSVGQGTDTQYF. The CDR3, as DNA: TGTGCCAGCAGCGTAGGGCAGGGCACAGATACGCAGTATTTT.

V gene TRBV19 combines with J gene TRBJ2-7; possible D gene TRBD2, 5 bases. Germline V gene sequence: CDR1 LNHDA, CDR2 SQIVND (reference sequence). V was pared by 11 bases and J by 3 bases, with 8 bases between. This CDR3 has 10 amino acids. The CDR3 DNA sequence: TGTGCCCCGAGGGACTACGAGCAGTACTTC. It yields the protein CAPRDYEQYF.

On this clone: The same CDR3 is also encoded by other DNA sequences in this sample. The rearrangement joins TRBV11-2 to TRBJ2-7; 10 bases agree with TRBD2. Per germline, CDR1 SGHAT and CDR2 FQNNGV. The CDR3 sequence is 14 residues long. J was trimmed by 0 bases and V by 4 bases; bases with no gene match: 0. The CDR3 is CASSSSGSSYEQYF. The CDR3, as DNA: TGTGCCAGCAGCTCTAGCGGGAGCTCCTACGAGCAGTACTTC.